These 17 T cell receptor beta chains were sequenced from one sample in a study of blood T cell repertoires in COVID-19. Measured with immunoSEQ multiplex PCR; TCRdb has only the in-frame clones, and not every one. The sample includes 95,000 to 150,000 clones, approximately 87% of them seen just once. The material sequenced was peripheral blood. The origin of the receptors is a woman in her 70s with acute or convalescent COVID-19.

The V gene is TRBV28, the J gene TRBJ1-1, with D tentatively TRBD1 (6 bases). The CDR3 extends over 12 amino acids. Germline V lookup: CDR1 MDHEN, CDR2 SYDVKM. V was shortened by 1 base and J by 11 bases, with 11 bases between the two germline ends. The CDR3 protein is CASSLLGAVAFF. In DNA form, the CDR3 reads TGTGCCAGCAGTTTATTGGGGGCGGTTGCTTTCTTT. Full variable domain (outside the CDR3, taken from reference TRBV28 and TRBJ1-1): DVKVTQSSRYLVKRTGEKVFLECVQDMDHENMFWYRQDPGLGLRLIYFSYDVKMKEKGDIPEGYSVSREKKERFSLILESASTNQTSMYLCASSLLGAVAFFGQGTRLTVV.

This clone was counted a single time. This chain joins TRBV3-1 (or the pseudogene TRBV3-2) and TRBJ1-1, with 7 bases lining up with TRBD1. From germline, CDR1 is LGHDT and CDR2 YNNKEL (reference sequence). V lost 1 base, J lost 7 bases, and 6 bases stayed unmatched. There are 14 residues in the CDR3. Here the CDR3 reads CASSQADRKSEAFF. CDR3 nucleotide sequence: TGTGCCAGCAGCCAAGCGGACAGGAAGAGTGAAGCTTTCTTT.

The chain combines TRBV3-1 (or the pseudogene TRBV3-2) with TRBJ2-3; D might be TRBD2 (6 bases). CDR3 size: 15 residues. Germline CDR1 and CDR2: LGHDT and YNNKEL (reference sequence). V gave up 1 base and J gave up 4 bases, with 12 bases separating them. The CDR3 DNA reads as TGTGCCAGCAGCCAAGGACTAGTTTCCGCAGATACGCAGTATTTT. This encodes CASSQGLVSADTQYF.

This clone was counted once. The chain recombines TRBV4-2 with TRBJ2-7; the D is unclear. The CDR3 has 15 amino acids. CDR1 LGHNA and CDR2 YNFKEQ come from the germline V gene. Trimming stripped 0 bases from V and 1 base from J, with 10 bases between. The CDR3: CASSQDRTASYEQYF. The CDR3 DNA sequence: TGTGCCAGCAGCCAAGATAGAACAGCTTCCTACGAGCAGTACTTC.

The rearrangement uses TRBV5-1 and TRBJ2-3; TRBD2 might be the D (5 bases). V lost 4 bases, J lost 2 bases, and 11 bases lay in between. The CDR3 consists of 14 residues. CDR1 is SGHRS and CDR2 is YFSETQ in the germline V gene. The CDR3 bases are TGCGCCAGCAGCCCGCGGGTGGACACAGATACGCAGTATTTT. This translates into CASSPRVDTDTQYF.

The rearrangement joins TRBV12-3 or TRBV12-4 to TRBJ1-1; D unclear. V lost 3 bases to trimming and J lost 3 bases, with 8 bases between them. This CDR3 is 13 amino acids long. The CDR3 nucleotides are TGTGCCAGCAGTTTGTTCGAGGACACTGAAGCTTTCTTT. This codes for CASSLFEDTEAFF.

V is TRBV3-1 (or the pseudogene TRBV3-2) and J is TRBJ1-5; D is unclear. The CDR3 totals 13 residues. V was clipped by 6 bases and J by 2 bases, with 8 bases between them. In germline, CDR1 is LGHDT, CDR2 YNNKEL (reference sequence). The CDR3 protein is CASSAPGNQPQHF. The CDR3 coding sequence is TGTGCCAGCAGTGCACCAGGCAATCAGCCCCAGCATTTT.

The CDR3 DNA follows: TGTGCCAGCAGCCAAGATAGGCAGGATAATGAAAAACTGTTTTTT. As protein: CASSQDRQDNEKLFF. The J gene is TRBJ1-4, the V gene TRBV4-2; the D is unclear. Germline V lookup: CDR1 LGHNA, CDR2 YNFKEQ. The CDR3 is made up of 15 amino acids. V lost 0 bases and J 4 bases, leaving 9 bases between the germline ends.

V usage is TRBV5-1 and J usage is TRBJ2-7; 9 bases are a match to TRBD1. The germline V gene has CDR1 SGHRS and CDR2 YFSETQ. CDR3 length equals 17 residues. Trimming cost V 0 bases and J 2 bases; bases outside gene matches: 9. Here the CDR3 reads CASSLGEGQGIPYEQYF. The CDR3 DNA reads TGCGCCAGCAGCTTGGGAGAAGGACAGGGGATTCCCTACGAGCAGTACTTC.

The chain uses TRBV10-3 and TRBJ1-2, with D perhaps TRBD1 (6 bases). From germline, CDR1 is ENHRY and CDR2 SYGVKD. The CDR3 extends over 13 amino acids. V was clipped by 3 bases and J by 5 bases, with 10 bases between them. CDR3 DNA: TGTGCCATCAGTGAACAGGGTGGATATGGCTACACCTTC. It is translated as CAISEQGGYGYTF.

This clone was seen only once. The chain couples TRBV2 to TRBJ1-6, with a tentative D call TRBD1 (5 bases). This CDR3 region has 15 residues. CDR1 and CDR2 (germline): SNHLY, FYNNEI. Trimming cost V 6 bases and J 5 bases, with 14 bases left between them. The CDR3 loop reads CASRELGADNSPLHF. The CDR3 region has the DNA TGTGCCAGCAGAGAGCTAGGGGCGGATAATTCACCCCTCCACTTT.

The J gene is TRBJ1-2, the V gene TRBV2; a possible D gene is TRBD1 (6 bases). V shed 8 bases and J shed 7 bases, with 14 bases lying between them. The V gene's germline CDR1 is SNHLY and CDR2 FYNNEI. The CDR3 runs to 12 residues. CDR3 bases: TGTGCCAGCCACAGGGTTTCTCCTGGCTACACCTTC. This translates into CASHRVSPGYTF.

The genes are TRBV5-1 and TRBJ2-1; perhaps TRBD1 as D (6 bases). V lost 1 base to trimming and J lost 8 bases, with 13 bases between them. Germline V gene data show CDR1 as SGHRS and CDR2 as YFSETQ. The CDR3 totals 14 residues. CDR3 in DNA: TGCGCCAGCAGCTTGAAAACAGGGTTCGATGAGCAGTTCTTC. The encoded protein is CASSLKTGFDEQFF. Full variable domain (missing parts from reference TRBV5-1 and TRBJ2-1): KAGVTQTPRYLIKTRGQQVTLSCSPISGHRSVSWYQQTPGQGLQFLFEYFSETQRNKGNFPGRFSGRQFSNSRSEMNVSTLELGDSALYLCASSLKTGFDEQFFGPGTRLTVL.

The chain combines TRBV11-2 with TRBJ2-1; 12 bases agree with TRBD2. Trimming took 5 bases from V and 5 from J; bases not matched to a gene: 4. Germline-derived CDR1 and CDR2 are SGHAT and FQNNGV. The CDR3 length is 15 residues. CDR3 sequence (DNA): TGTGCCAGCAGCATCCGACTAGCGGGGGACAATGAGCAGTTCTTC. Protein product: CASSIRLAGDNEQFF.

The chain uses TRBV2 and TRBJ1-1; D gene ambiguous. Trimming left V 6 bases short and J 8 bases short, with 13 bases between. The CDR3 is 12 amino acids. Germline V gene sequence: CDR1 SNHLY, CDR2 FYNNEI. CDR3 region: CASRADLGEAFF. The CDR3 nucleotides are TGTGCCAGCAGAGCTGACCTCGGGGAAGCTTTCTTT.

The sample holds a few counts of this clone. The V and J genes are TRBV29-1 and TRBJ2-3; a weak D match, TRBD2 (5 bases). Germline CDR1 reads SQVTM; CDR2 reads ANQGSEA. The CDR3 runs 13 residues. V was pared by 4 bases and J by 1 base, with 9 bases between. In DNA form, the CDR3 reads TGCAGCGTTGCAGAGGGAGGCACAGATACGCAGTATTTT. Translating gives CSVAEGGTDTQYF.

This clone was found a few times. This chain's CDR3 is CASSLGVRGRLHGYTF. CDR3 coding DNA: TGTGCCAGCAGCTTAGGTGTCAGGGGGCGACTGCATGGCTACACCTTC. The chain joins TRBV11-2 to TRBJ1-2; TRBD1 aligns across 8 bases. The CDR3 covers 16 residues. Germline CDR1 is SGHAT and CDR2 is FQNNGV. The J segment lost 6 bases and the V segment lost 1 base, leaving 10 bases of the junction unmatched. Full variable domain (outside the CDR3, taken from reference TRBV11-2 and TRBJ1-2): EAGVAQSPRYKIIEKRQSVAFWCNPISGHATLYWYQQILGQGPKLLIQFQNNGVVDDSQLPKDRFSAERLKGVDSTLKIQPAKLEDSAVYLCASSLGVRGRLHGYTFGSGTRLTVV.